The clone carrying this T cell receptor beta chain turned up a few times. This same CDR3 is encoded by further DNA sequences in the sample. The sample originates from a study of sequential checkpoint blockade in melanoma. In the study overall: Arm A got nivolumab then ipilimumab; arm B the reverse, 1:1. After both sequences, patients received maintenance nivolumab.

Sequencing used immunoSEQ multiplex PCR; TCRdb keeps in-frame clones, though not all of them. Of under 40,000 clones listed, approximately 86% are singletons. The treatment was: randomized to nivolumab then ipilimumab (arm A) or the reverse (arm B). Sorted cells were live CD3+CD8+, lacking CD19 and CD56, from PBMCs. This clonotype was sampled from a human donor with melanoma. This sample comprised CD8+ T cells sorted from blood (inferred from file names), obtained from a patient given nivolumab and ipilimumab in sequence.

The CDR3 loop is CASSSDRQETQYF. As DNA, the CDR3 is TGTGCCAGCAGTTCGGACAGGCAAGAGACCCAGTACTTC. This sequence joins TRBV7-8 and TRBJ2-5, with 7 bases lining up with TRBD1. The CDR3 is 13 amino acids. CDR1 is SGHVS and CDR2 is FQNEAQ in the germline V gene. With 6 bases clipped from V and 2 bases from J, the junction kept 3 bases outside the gene matches.